This T cell receptor (beta chain) was captured by sequencing in a study of T cells after yellow fever vaccination. At least ten counts were recorded for this clonotype. Its antigen is currently unknown. The CDR3 is 18 amino acids. V lost 0 bases and J lost 7, with 23 bases in between. The V gene's germline CDR1 is SGHRS and CDR2 YFSETQ. Study conclusions and caveats: Post-booster repertoires again held most primary-vaccination clones (around 95% CD4, 88% CD8).

A 5'RACE template-switching step, the method used to make TCR cDNA, added a universal primer site and UMIs. One entry per CDR3 protein results from TCRdb running MiXCR on the 5' RACE reads. Of roughly 150,000 distinct CDR3 sequences in the sample, about 6.2% were seen once. This clonotype originated in a man between 25 and 39 years old who received the YFV17D yellow fever vaccine. V gene TRBV5-1 combines with J gene TRBJ2-1; tentative D call: TRBD1 (6 bases). Specimen: CD4+ T cells sorted from PBMCs, collected 10 days after the yellow fever booster vaccination. In nucleotides, the CDR3 is TGCGCCAGCAGCTTGGTGGGACAAGAGGGTTTCACAGGTAATGAGCAGTTCTTC. Translation: CASSLVGQEGFTGNEQFF.